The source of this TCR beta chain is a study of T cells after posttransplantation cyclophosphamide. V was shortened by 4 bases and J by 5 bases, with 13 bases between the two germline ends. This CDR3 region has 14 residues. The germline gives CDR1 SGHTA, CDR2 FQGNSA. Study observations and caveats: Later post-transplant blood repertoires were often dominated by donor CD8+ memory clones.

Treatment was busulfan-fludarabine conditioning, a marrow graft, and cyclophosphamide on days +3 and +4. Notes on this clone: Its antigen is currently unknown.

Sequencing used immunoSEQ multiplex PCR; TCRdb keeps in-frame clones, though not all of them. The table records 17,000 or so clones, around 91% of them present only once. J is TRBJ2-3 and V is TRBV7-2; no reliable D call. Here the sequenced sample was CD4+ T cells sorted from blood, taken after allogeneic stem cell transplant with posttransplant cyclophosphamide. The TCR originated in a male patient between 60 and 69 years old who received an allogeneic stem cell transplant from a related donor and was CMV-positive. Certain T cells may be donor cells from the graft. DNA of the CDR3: TGTGCCAGCAGCTACGGTGATAGTGGAGATACGCAGTATTTT. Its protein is CASSYGDSGDTQYF.